This T cell receptor beta chain stems from a study of blood T cell repertoires in COVID-19. Background on the study: There were acute and convalescent COVID-19 samples, and they came from the United States, Italy and Spain. Sources were T cells, B-cell-depleted T cells, or PBMCs; the material itself was cDNA or gDNA.

During active infection, Seattle patients enrolled and were then monitored through disease. The protocol was immunoSEQ multiplex PCR, while the TCRdb copy is restricted to in-frame clones and leaves out a portion. The data hold about 180,000 clones, with roughly 86% observed a single time. This CDR3 region has 16 residues. Germline V gives CDR1 ENHRY, CDR2 SYGVKD. The V end lost 0 bases, the J end lost 0 bases, and 12 bases lay between the germline ends. The TCR comes from a man aged 60 to 75 with COVID-19, enrolled during active disease. The sequenced sample was peripheral blood. This sequence joins TRBV10-3 and TRBJ2-7; tentatively, D is TRBD1 (5 bases). As DNA, the CDR3 is TGTGCCATCAGTGAGTCTTGGCAGGGAAGCTCCTACGAGCAGTACTTC. Its protein is CAISESWQGSSYEQYF.